Each of the 27 T cell receptor beta chains below was sequenced from the same sample in a study of cytomegalovirus exposure and HLA in healthy donors (dated by TCRdb to about 2017). Library creation used the immunoSEQ multiplex PCR assay. The multiplex PCR relied on a mix of 60 forward primers for TCR Vbeta segments and 13 reverse primers for TCR Jbeta segments. The source is immuneACCESS, and TCRdb retained only in-frame sequences with V and J called. Part of the clones is not carried over; for the studies checked, unresolved V genes explain less than half of this, and the remainder is unexplained. The sample profile shows around 140,000 clones; around 72% of them were found once. The leading ten clones occupy less than 5% of the sample. The material sequenced was PBMCs. The receptors derive from a man in his forties or fifties in good health and CMV-seropositive.

This clone has a handful of counts. The chain carries TRBV5-1 and TRBJ1-4; TRBD1 agrees at 9 bases. In germline, CDR1 is SGHRS, CDR2 YFSETQ. Trimming cost V 6 bases and J 12 bases; bases outside gene matches: 6. CDR3 size: 12 residues. This chain's CDR3 is CASMGDRAELFF. CDR3 nucleotides: TGCGCCAGCATGGGGGACAGGGCTGAACTGTTTTTT.

This clone appeared once. At one boundary the junction diverges from the germline segment, which might be a read error. The V call is TRBV7-9, the J call TRBJ2-7; 7 bases line up with TRBD2. The germline V gene has CDR1 SEHNR and CDR2 FQNEAQ (reference sequence). The CDR3 is 12 amino acids. The CDR3 spells CSSSFSGGVQYF. CDR3 in DNA: TGTTCCAGCAGCTTTAGTGGGGGGGTGCAGTACTTC.

Here the CDR3 reads CASSGQGAKQPQHF. The CDR3 DNA follows: TGTGCCAGCAGTGGACAGGGGGCAAAACAGCCCCAGCATTTT. This chain joins TRBV2 and TRBJ1-5; 10 bases fit TRBD1. This CDR3 is built from 14 residues. Germline V gene sequence: CDR1 SNHLY, CDR2 FYNNEI. V shed 4 bases, J shed 7 bases, and the junction held 4 bases outside the gene matches.

Worth noting for this clone: Its ends do not fully match the called genes, so a read error is possible. This chain connects TRBV7-9 to TRBJ2-6, with D possibly TRBD1 on 5 matching bases. CDR1 and CDR2 from the germline V gene are SEHNR and FQNEAQ (reference sequence). This CDR3 region has 16 residues. In nucleotides, the CDR3 is TGTGCCAGCAGCTTCGACCAGGGTTCTGGAGCCAACGTCCTGACTTTC. Its translation is CASSFDQGSGANVLTF.

The rearrangement uses TRBV7-8 and TRBJ1-2, with 8 bases that match TRBD1. The CDR3 covers 16 residues. CDR1 and CDR2 from the germline V gene are SGHVS and FQNEAQ. V trimming: 5 bases; J trimming: 6 bases; junction bases outside the gene matches: 14. The chain's CDR3 is CASSGGGRGQVHGYTF. DNA of the CDR3: TGTGCCAGCAGCGGAGGCGGTCGGGGACAGGTTCATGGCTACACCTTC.

The CDR3 loop is CASSLASSTDTQYF. The CDR3 bases are TGTGCCAGCAGCTTGGCCTCTAGCACAGATACGCAGTATTTT. The chain has TRBV5-6 and TRBJ2-3, with unresolved D. V was trimmed by 0 bases and J by 0 bases, leaving 5 bases between them. The CDR3 is made up of 14 amino acids. CDR1 SGHDT and CDR2 YYEEEE come from the germline V gene.

The chain couples TRBV9 to TRBJ2-7; weak D call: TRBD2 (6 bases). V was clipped by 0 bases and J by 6 bases, with 10 bases between them. Germline CDR1 reads SGDLS; CDR2 reads YYNGEE. This CDR3 has 13 residues. The CDR3 nucleotides read TGTGCCAGCAGCGTAGCCCAGACTAGCGAGCAGTACTTC. Its protein product is CASSVAQTSEQYF.

This chain joins TRBV6-5 and TRBJ1-2, with D maybe TRBD1 (5 bases). This CDR3 has 11 amino acids. Germline V CDR1 and CDR2: MNHEY, SVGAGI. Between the trimmed V and J ends, which lost 6 bases and 9 bases, there was a span of 11 bases. The CDR3 DNA is TGTGCCAGCAGGGGGGGGGAGCGCTACACCTTC. Amino acid sequence: CASRGGERYTF.

V and J are TRBV14 and TRBJ2-1, with TRBD2 as a possible D gene (5 bases). Germline CDR1 SGHDN, CDR2 FVKESK. The CDR3 covers 16 residues. V was clipped by 4 bases and J by 3 bases, with 16 bases between them. CDR3 DNA sequence: TGTGCCAGCAGCCTTCAGAAGAGGGCCGGCTACAATGAGCAGTTCTTC. Protein sequence: CASSLQKRAGYNEQFF.

The rearrangement uses TRBV10-3 and TRBJ1-1, with 8 bases matching TRBD1. CDR1 is ENHRY and CDR2 is SYGVKD in the germline V gene. V trimming: 3 bases; J trimming: 11 bases; junction bases outside the gene matches: 8. There are 13 residues in the CDR3. The CDR3 sequence is CAISDTGGKRAFF. The DNA for the CDR3 is TGTGCCATCAGTGATACAGGGGGGAAGAGGGCTTTCTTT.

The chain links TRBV7-8 to TRBJ2-1; 8 positions agree with TRBD2. The CDR3 consists of 20 residues. The V segment lost 3 bases and the J segment 5 bases; nucleotides outside the gene matches: 21. Germline V gene lookup returns CDR1 SGHVS and CDR2 FQNEAQ. This CDR3 reads CASSFSRSLGGVSGNNEQFF. The CDR3 DNA reads as TGTGCCAGCAGCTTTTCTCGAAGTTTAGGTGGTGTTAGCGGGAACAATGAGCAGTTCTTC.

This chain joins TRBV2 and TRBJ2-3; 11 bases align to TRBD2. The CDR3 sequence is 16 residues long. Germline assignment: CDR1 SNHLY and CDR2 FYNNEI. With 5 bases clipped from V and 1 base from J, the junction kept 5 bases outside the gene matches. The CDR3 is CASSPLTSGGTDTQYF. CDR3 nucleotides: TGTGCCAGCAGTCCATTGACTAGCGGGGGCACAGATACGCAGTATTTT.

The V call is TRBV12-5, the J call TRBJ2-7; 9 positions agree with TRBD2. The CDR3 runs 16 residues. The germline CDR1 and CDR2 sequences are LGHNT and FRNRAP. Unmatched junction bases numbered 7, after V lost 0 bases and J lost 4 bases. The CDR3 is CASGLVLRGGGYEQYF. CDR3 in DNA: TGTGCTAGTGGTTTGGTACTTCGCGGGGGGGGGTACGAGCAGTACTTC.

This rearrangement joins TRBV9 to TRBJ2-5, with TRBD2 matching over 8 bases. Germline assignment: CDR1 SGDLS and CDR2 YYNGEE. This CDR3 is 15 amino acids long. The V gene end was trimmed by 0 bases and the J gene end by 5 bases; junction bases not matched to a gene: 6. The CDR3 region is CASSVEPAGVETQYF. The CDR3 nucleotides are TGTGCCAGCAGCGTAGAGCCAGCGGGGGTGGAGACCCAGTACTTC. The complete variable domain, with remaining parts taken from reference TRBV9 and TRBJ2-5, reads DSGVTQTPKHLITATGQRVTLRCSPRSGDLSVYWYQQSLDQGLQFLIQYYNGEERAKGNILERFSAQQFPDLHSELNLSSLELGDSALYFCASSVEPAGVETQYFGPGTRLLVL.

This chain joins TRBV5-1 and TRBJ1-5; 7 bases align to TRBD1. The CDR3 runs 15 residues. CDR1 and CDR2 from the germline V gene are SGHRS and YFSETQ. V lost 4 bases to trimming and J lost 7 bases; unmatched junction nucleotides: 11. The CDR3 region has the DNA TGCGCCAGCAGCCCGGGACAGACTCAAGGGCAGCCCCAGCATTTT. As protein: CASSPGQTQGQPQHF.

Notes on this clone: At one end the junction does not follow the germline gene, possibly because of a read error. CDR3 in amino acids: CASSETGSYGQYF. For the CDR3, the DNA is TGTGCCAGCAGTGAGACAGGGTCCTACGGGCAGTACTTC. The chain uses TRBV2 and TRBJ2-7, with 7 bases matching TRBD1. The length of the CDR3 is 13 residues. CDR1 and CDR2 from the germline V gene are SNHLY and FYNNEI.

The gene calls are TRBV11-2 and TRBJ1-2; 7 bases line up with TRBD1. CDR1 and CDR2 (germline): SGHAT, FQNNGV. V dropped 5 bases and J dropped 8; count of bases not matched to a gene: 11. This CDR3 contains 14 residues. The CDR3 reads CASSTGQALNGYTF. The CDR3 region has the DNA TGTGCCAGCAGCACCGGACAGGCTTTGAACGGCTACACCTTC.

This clone was picked up a small number of times. The chain carries TRBV2 and TRBJ2-1; 9 positions agree with TRBD2. Germline V CDR1 and CDR2: SNHLY, FYNNEI. The ends lost 6 bases at V and 5 bases at J; junction bases unmatched: 5. There are 14 residues in the CDR3. The CDR3 DNA reads TGTGCCAGCAGGGGGACTAGCAGCCACAATGAGCAGTTCTTC. Translated, it gives CASRGTSSHNEQFF.

This clone has just a few counts. The J gene is TRBJ1-1, the V gene TRBV5-1; D is possibly TRBD1 (6 bases). This CDR3 has 15 residues. With 1 base removed from V and 5 bases from J, the gap between germline ends came to 15 bases. Per the germline V gene, CDR1 is SGHRS and CDR2 is YFSETQ. This chain's CDR3 is CASSLMGAVSTEAFF. Written as DNA, the CDR3 is TGCGCCAGCAGCTTGATGGGGGCGGTCAGTACTGAAGCTTTCTTT.

This clone was recorded a few times. The chain links TRBV6-8 to TRBJ1-1, with TRBD1 identical over 9 bases. This CDR3 is 13 amino acids long. Germline V gives CDR1 MNHGY, CDR2 SAAAGT. V shed 8 bases and J 4 bases; nucleotides not matched to a gene: 5. The DNA of the CDR3 is TGTGCCAGCGAGGACAGGGGAAGCACTGAAGCTTTCTTT. Translated: CASEDRGSTEAFF.

The CDR3 sequence: CASSEVRTSETQYF. Written as DNA, the CDR3 is TGTGCCAGCAGTGAGGTCCGGACTAGCGAGACCCAGTACTTC. The V and J genes are TRBV2 and TRBJ2-5, with 8 bases that match TRBD2. V shed 3 bases and J 5 bases; nucleotides not matched to a gene: 5. Per the germline V gene, CDR1 is SNHLY and CDR2 is FYNNEI. This CDR3 spans 14 amino acids.

The genes are TRBV4-2 and TRBJ1-1; D is ambiguous. With 0 bases removed from V and 10 bases from J, the gap between germline ends came to 15 bases. This CDR3 contains 14 residues. Germline-derived CDR1 and CDR2 are LGHNA and YNFKEQ. The CDR3 sequence is CASSQDRLGRGAFF. The CDR3 nucleotides are TGTGCCAGCAGCCAAGATAGGTTGGGTCGAGGAGCTTTCTTT.

V and J are TRBV5-4 and TRBJ2-3; D is unresolved. Germline values: CDR1 SGHNT, CDR2 YYREEE (reference sequence). This CDR3 has 14 amino acids. V lost 1 base to trimming and J lost 6 bases, with 12 bases between them. The CDR3 DNA reads as TGTGCCAGCAGCTTGACTTCCCGTTCGGATACGCAGTATTTT. Translation gives CASSLTSRSDTQYF. The entire variable domain, with the rest obtained from reference TRBV5-4 and TRBJ2-3, is as follows: ETGVTQSPTHLIKTRGQQVTLRCSSQSGHNTVSWYQQALGQGPQFIFQYYREEENGRGNFPPRFSGLQFPNYSSELNVNALELDDSALYLCASSLTSRSDTQYFGPGTRLTVL.

J is TRBJ2-7 and V is TRBV11-3, with D tentatively TRBD2 (5 bases). In germline, CDR1 is SGHNT, CDR2 YENEEA. V was pared by 4 bases and J by 1 base, with 14 bases between. The CDR3 totals 15 residues. The CDR3 DNA reads TGTGCCAGCAGCTCGGAGAGGGCCCAATCCTACGAGCAGTACTTC. This codes for CASSSERAQSYEQYF.

The chain uses TRBV19 and TRBJ1-5; D possibly corresponds to TRBD1 (6 bases). V was trimmed by 4 bases and J by 3 bases, leaving 13 bases between them. CDR1 and CDR2 (germline): LNHDA, SQIVND (reference sequence). This CDR3 is 15 amino acids long. As DNA, the CDR3 is TGTGCCAGTAGTACCTCGGACAGCCTCAATCAGCCCCAGCATTTT. Amino acid sequence: CASSTSDSLNQPQHF.

The chain carries TRBV5-1 and TRBJ2-5, with D tentatively TRBD1 (6 bases). The V gene lost 3 bases and the J gene lost 5 bases, with 14 bases spanning the gap. The CDR3 runs to 14 residues. Germline V lookup: CDR1 SGHRS, CDR2 YFSETQ. The CDR3 DNA sequence: TGCGCCAGCAGCTCTACAAGGGGGACGGAGACCCAGTACTTC. This sequence encodes CASSSTRGTETQYF.

CDR3 amino acids: CASSLPATGDDEQYF. DNA of the CDR3: TGCGCCAGCAGCTTGCCCGCAACGGGGGACGACGAGCAGTACTTC. The J gene is TRBJ2-7, the V gene TRBV5-1; D might be TRBD2 (6 bases). The V gene's germline CDR1 is SGHRS and CDR2 YFSETQ. The V end was cut by 1 base, the J end by 5 bases, with 16 bases between. The CDR3 sequence is 15 residues long.